Described below is a single T cell receptor (beta chain) sequence and its context. The age range of participants was 18 to 89 years, with residence in about two dozen US areas. Participants classified as exposed had met a COVID-19 case within 2 weeks before study entry. These data are taken from a study of blood T cell repertoires in COVID-19. The overall study: Acute-phase and convalescent COVID-19 samples originated in the United States, Italy and Spain.

The method was immunoSEQ multiplex PCR; TCRdb's version includes in-frame clones alone and lacks a portion of them. The table includes more than 300,000 clones, 85% to 95% detected once. CDR1 is ENHRY, CDR2 SYGVKD, per germline. With 4 bases clipped from V and 5 bases from J, the junction kept 9 bases outside the gene matches. CDR3 length equals 15 residues. What was sequenced was PBMCs or T cells enriched from blood (not recorded which). This receptor was identified in a woman aged 25 to 39 who had been exposed to COVID-19. The V gene is TRBV10-3, the J gene TRBJ2-3, with TRBD2 identical over 7 bases. The CDR3, as DNA: TGTGCCATCAGTGGTAACACGGGGGGTAGAGATACGCAGTATTTT. It codes for CAISGNTGGRDTQYF.